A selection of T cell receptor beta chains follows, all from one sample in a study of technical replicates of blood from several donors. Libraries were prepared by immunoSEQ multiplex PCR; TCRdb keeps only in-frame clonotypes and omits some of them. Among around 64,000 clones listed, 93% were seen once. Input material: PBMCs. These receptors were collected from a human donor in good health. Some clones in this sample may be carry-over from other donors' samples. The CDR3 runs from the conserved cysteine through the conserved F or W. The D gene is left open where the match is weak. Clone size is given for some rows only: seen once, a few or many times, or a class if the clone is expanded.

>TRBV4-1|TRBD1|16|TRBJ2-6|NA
CASSAGQGLGANVLTF
TGCGCCAGCAGCGCGGGACAGGGTCTTGGGGCCAACGTCCTGACTTTC
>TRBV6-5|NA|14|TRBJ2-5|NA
CASSRTQGQETQYF
TGTGCCAGCAGTAGAACCCAGGGACAAGAGACCCAGTACTTC
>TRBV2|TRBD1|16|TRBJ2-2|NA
CASLADRAPNTGELFF
TGTGCCAGCCTTGCTGACAGGGCACCGAACACCGGGGAGCTGTTTTTT
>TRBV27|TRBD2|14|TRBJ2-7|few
CASRISGTSYEQYF
TGTGCCAGCAGGATTAGCGGGACCTCCTACGAGCAGTACTTC
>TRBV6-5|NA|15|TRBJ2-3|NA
CASSQPGLSTDTQYF
TGTGCCAGCAGTCAACCGGGACTCAGCACAGATACGCAGTATTTT
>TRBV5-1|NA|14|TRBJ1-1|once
CASSLDPGNPEAFF
TGCGCCAGCAGCTTGGATCCGGGGAACCCTGAAGCTTTCTTT
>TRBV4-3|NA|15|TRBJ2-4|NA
CASSPSGLAKNIQYF
TGCGCCAGCAGCCCCTCCGGACTAGCCAAAAACATTCAGTACTTC
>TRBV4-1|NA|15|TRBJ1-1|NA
CASSQPGQLNTEAFF
TGCGCCAGCAGCCAGCCGGGTCAATTGAACACTGAAGCTTTCTTT
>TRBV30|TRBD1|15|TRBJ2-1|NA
CAWSVWDRAYNEQFF
TGTGCCTGGAGTGTATGGGACAGGGCTTACAATGAGCAGTTCTTC
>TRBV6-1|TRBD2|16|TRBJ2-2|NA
CASSDIAGGHTGELFF
TGTGCCAGCAGTGACATAGCGGGGGGGCATACCGGGGAGCTGTTTTTT